The 25 T cell receptor beta chains in this list originate from one sample, sequenced in a study of metastatic and nonmetastatic thyroid tumors. TCRdb re-processed the PCR reads through MiXCR. The sample has over 10,000 clones, about 34% seen once; the top ten hold 10% to 15%. Before thyroid surgery, none of the patients had received any treatment. The sequencing sample was made of tumor tissue. These receptors came from a male donor with papillary thyroid cancer or a benign thyroid nodule (not recorded which). Some clones in this sample may be carry-over from other donors' samples.

This clone has only a few counts. The final CDR3 position lacks the conserved phenylalanine or tryptophan, pointing to a likely read error. Because the CDR3's place on the DNA is in doubt, the DNA is left out and the CDR3 is given as listed by TCRdb. V usage is TRBV5-1 and J usage is TRBJ1-4; the table gives TRBD1 as D, unverified against the DNA. The CDR3 is 12 amino acids long, termini counted. The germline gives CDR1 SGHRS, CDR2 YFSETQ. CDR3 protein: CASSLGGRRTVT.

The rearrangement links TRBV6-1 to TRBJ1-6, with 8 bases aligning to TRBD1. The CDR3 length is 17 residues. The junction had 13 bases not matched to a gene; V was cut back by 2 bases and J by 10 bases. The germline V gene has CDR1 MNHNS and CDR2 SASEGT. The CDR3 is CASSEWGIGQGGSPLHF. The CDR3 DNA follows: TGTGCCAGCAGTGAATGGGGGATCGGACAGGGAGGATCACCCCTCCACTTT.

The chain joins TRBV7-8 to TRBJ2-7, with no clear D. This CDR3 has 13 amino acids. Germline V gives CDR1 SGHVS, CDR2 FQNEAQ. The V and J ends lost 2 bases and 7 bases respectively, with 12 bases between them. The CDR3 sequence is CASSLPQTEEQYF. The CDR3 DNA is TGTGCCAGCAGCTTACCGCAAACAGAAGAGCAGTACTTC.

The chain couples TRBV2 to TRBJ1-5, with D perhaps matching TRBD1 (5 bases). This CDR3 is built from 15 residues. The V end lost 8 bases, the J end lost 1 base, and 15 bases lay between the germline ends. Germline values: CDR1 SNHLY, CDR2 FYNNEI. CDR3 bases: TGTGCCAGCTTATTAGACAGAACAAGCAATCAGCCCCAGCATTTT. It translates to CASLLDRTSNQPQHF.

The rearrangement joins TRBV30 to TRBJ1-2, with D tentatively TRBD1 (5 bases). In germline, CDR1 is GTSNPN, CDR2 SVGIG (reference sequence). V shed 7 bases and J shed 4 bases, with 19 bases lying between them. The CDR3 has 14 amino acids. DNA for the CDR3: TGTGCCTTACCAGGGACGGGAGGTTCCTATGGCTACACCTTC. It yields the protein CALPGTGGSYGYTF.

In DNA, the CDR3 is TGTGCCTGGCGGAGGAGGGGGGGAGGCACCGGGGAGCTGTTTTTT. As protein: CAWRRRGGGTGELFF. The rearrangement joins TRBV30 to TRBJ2-2; the D gene is possibly TRBD2 (7 bases). Germline V gene data show CDR1 as GTSNPN and CDR2 as SVGIG (reference sequence). The germline V and J ends were trimmed by 5 bases and 4 bases, with 17 bases remaining between them. The CDR3 covers 15 residues. Supplemented by reference TRBV30 and TRBJ2-2, the full variable domain reads SQTIHQWPATLVQPVGSPLSLECTVEGTSNPNLYWYRQAAGRGLQLLFYSVGIGQISSEVPQNLSASRPQDRQFILSSKKLLLSDSGFYLCAWRRRGGGTGELFFGEGSRLTVL.

The chain recombines TRBV5-1 with TRBJ2-7; 11 bases match TRBD1. The germline gives CDR1 SGHRS, CDR2 YFSETQ. The trim removed 0 bases at V and 4 bases at J, leaving 3 bases unmatched. The CDR3 spans 15 residues. DNA of the CDR3: TGCGCCAGCAGCTTGGAGGACAGGGGGCGGTACGAGCAGTACTTC. Amino acid sequence: CASSLEDRGRYEQYF.

The rearrangement links TRBV9 to TRBJ2-3; D perhaps matches TRBD2 (6 bases). Trimming cost V 0 bases and J 1 base, with 9 bases left between them. In germline, CDR1 is SGDLS, CDR2 YYNGEE. This CDR3 is 15 amino acids long. In DNA form, the CDR3 reads TGTGCCAGCAGCGTAGGGTCTAGCGGCACAGATACGCAGTATTTT. Encoded protein: CASSVGSSGTDTQYF.

This clone qualifies as medium-sized. The V and J genes are TRBV20-1 and TRBJ2-5; D is uncertain. The CDR3 runs 13 residues. CDR1 is DFQATT, CDR2 SNEGSKA, per germline (reference sequence). V lost 2 bases and J lost 3, with 10 bases in between. The chain's CDR3 is CSARYGPEETQYF. CDR3 DNA sequence: TGCAGTGCTAGATACGGGCCGGAAGAGACCCAGTACTTC.

The V and J genes are TRBV28 and TRBJ2-2; no definite D call. Germline V lookup: CDR1 MDHEN, CDR2 SYDVKM. CDR3 length equals 13 residues. V shed 2 bases and J shed 5 bases, with 6 bases lying between them. The CDR3 reads CASSLGVTGELFF. CDR3 nucleotides: TGTGCCAGCAGTTTAGGTGTGACCGGGGAGCTGTTTTTT.

The chain combines TRBV6-5 with TRBJ1-1, with D maybe TRBD1 (6 bases). The CDR3 spans 14 residues. Germline lookup yields CDR1 MNHEY and CDR2 SVGAGI. Between the trimmed V and J ends, which lost 0 bases and 1 base, there was a span of 6 bases. The CDR3 DNA follows: TGTGCCAGCAGTTACTCACAGGGGAACACTGAAGCTTTCTTT. Encoded protein: CASSYSQGNTEAFF.

The chain employs TRBV2 and TRBJ1-3, with 7 bases fitting TRBD1. The V segment lost 6 bases and the J segment 2 bases; nucleotides outside the gene matches: 4. The CDR3 consists of 14 residues. Germline values: CDR1 SNHLY, CDR2 FYNNEI. CDR3 sequence: CASSADRAGNTIYF. DNA for the CDR3: TGTGCCAGCAGCGCAGACAGGGCTGGAAACACCATATATTTT.

This clone was found a few times. The gene calls are TRBV6-1 and TRBJ1-2; D remains unclear. Per the germline V gene, CDR1 is MNHNS and CDR2 is SASEGT. V lost 3 bases, J lost 4 bases, and 12 bases lay in between. The CDR3 consists of 14 residues. The CDR3 coding sequence is TGTGCCAGCAGTGACCCATTACGGTCCTATGGCTACACCTTC. This translates into CASSDPLRSYGYTF.

The chain employs TRBV30 and TRBJ2-7; TRBD2 agrees at 9 bases. CDR1 GTSNPN and CDR2 SVGIG come from the germline V gene (reference sequence). This CDR3 region has 16 residues. V trimming: 3 bases; J trimming: 5 bases; junction bases outside the gene matches: 14. CDR3 DNA sequence: TGTGCCTGGAGCGTGGGAAGCGGGAGGATCAAACACGAGCAGTACTTC. Translated, it gives CAWSVGSGRIKHEQYF.

Of note for this clone: Sequence at one end of the junction differs from germline and may be a read error. The chain links TRBV6-2 or TRBV6-3 to TRBJ2-5, with unresolved D. The CDR3 runs 12 residues. The germline V gene has CDR1 MNHEY and CDR2 SVGEGT. The CDR3 spells CASGYFAETRYF. The CDR3 region has the DNA TGTGCCAGCGGATACTTTGCAGAGACCCGGTACTTC.

By sample share, this clone is large (0.1 to 1%). The CDR3 sequence is CASSKDSRTYNYGYTF. The CDR3, as DNA: TGCGCCAGCAGCAAGGACAGCAGGACTTATAACTATGGCTACACCTTC. The V call is TRBV5-1, the J call TRBJ1-2; tentative D call: TRBD1 (6 bases). Looked up from germline, CDR1 is SGHRS and CDR2 is YFSETQ. The CDR3 extends over 16 amino acids. Deletions cut 4 bases from V and 1 base from J, with 17 bases between.

The chain couples TRBV6-1 to TRBJ1-2, with D perhaps matching TRBD1 (6 bases). This CDR3 contains 13 residues. Trimming cost V 8 bases and J 2 bases, with 12 bases left between them. Germline CDR1 reads MNHNS; CDR2 reads SASEGT. The CDR3 DNA sequence: TGTGCCAGCGCCCCCGGGGGCAACTATGGCTACACCTTC. It encodes CASAPGGNYGYTF.

This clone was detected ten times or more. This could be a read error, since a much larger clone is one nucleotide away. J is TRBJ1-1 and V is TRBV7-2, with D unresolved. Germline CDR1 reads SGHTA; CDR2 reads FQGNSA. This CDR3 comprises 13 residues. V gave up 3 bases and J gave up 7 bases, with 12 bases separating them. The CDR3 region is CASSLSEAFEAFF. CDR3 DNA: TGTGCCAGCAGCTTGAGCGAGGCATTTGAAGCTTTCTTT.

This clone counts as medium-sized (0.01 to 0.1%). The chain has TRBV2 and TRBJ2-1, with unresolved D. The CDR3 loop spans 12 amino acids. Germline V gene sequence: CDR1 SNHLY, CDR2 FYNNEI. Trimming took off 1 base at V and 12 bases at J, with 10 bases between the two ends. CDR3 DNA sequence: TGTGCCAGCAGTGAAGAAGTAACCTTGCAGTTCTTC. Translating gives CASSEEVTLQFF.

This clone came up many times. The chain links TRBV28 to TRBJ2-5, with D perhaps matching TRBD1 (5 bases). Germline-derived CDR1 and CDR2 are MDHEN and SYDVKM. The germline V and J ends were trimmed by 2 bases and 1 base, with 11 bases remaining between them. The CDR3 is 15 amino acids. The CDR3 is CASSLGRQGQETQYF. In DNA form, the CDR3 reads TGTGCCAGCAGTTTAGGGCGGCAGGGCCAAGAGACCCAGTACTTC.

The chain recombines TRBV7-2 with TRBJ1-1, with D hard to call. The CDR3 is 14 residues long. V was pared by 6 bases and J by 4 bases, with 15 bases between. Germline CDR1 and CDR2: SGHTA and FQGNSA. The CDR3: CASSPWEWSTEAFF. CDR3 DNA: TGTGCCAGCAGTCCCTGGGAATGGAGCACTGAAGCTTTCTTT.

This clone is medium-sized within its sample. This rearrangement joins TRBV4-2 to TRBJ2-2; weak D call: TRBD1 (6 bases). Looked up from germline, CDR1 is LGHNA and CDR2 is YNFKEQ. Trimming took 4 bases from V and 6 from J, leaving 15 bases between them. The CDR3 covers 15 residues. Written as DNA, the CDR3 is TGTGCCAGCAGCCCCCGGAGACAGGTCCCCGGGGAGCTGTTTTTT. This translates into CASSPRRQVPGELFF.

This clone appeared a few times. The J gene is TRBJ1-2, the V gene TRBV12-3 or TRBV12-4, with 7 bases that match TRBD1. V dropped 6 bases and J dropped 4; count of bases not matched to a gene: 14. This CDR3 contains 16 residues. CDR3 nucleotide sequence: TGTGCCAGCAGGCGTACCTCCCGGGACAGATTCTATGGCTACACCTTC. It encodes CASRRTSRDRFYGYTF.

This chain's CDR3 is CASSLGGTYNYGYTF. CDR3 coding DNA: TGCGCCAGCAGCTTGGGTGGGACATATAACTATGGCTACACCTTC. This sequence joins TRBV5-1 and TRBJ1-2, with a weak D call TRBD1 (6 bases). Trimming shortened V by 0 bases and J by 1 base, and 10 bases separated the two germline ends. The CDR3 covers 15 residues. The germline gives CDR1 SGHRS, CDR2 YFSETQ.

The rearrangement uses TRBV5-1 and TRBJ1-2, with 7 nucleotides matching TRBD1. The trim removed 5 bases at V and 0 bases at J, leaving 7 bases unmatched. Germline V gene data show CDR1 as SGHRS and CDR2 as YFSETQ. This CDR3 has 15 amino acids. In nucleotides, the CDR3 is TGCGCCAGCAGACCCCGACAGGGAACTAACTATGGCTACACCTTC. Translated: CASRPRQGTNYGYTF.